Listed below are T cell receptor beta chains from one sample, sequenced in a study of cytomegalovirus exposure and HLA in healthy donors. Sequenced by immunoSEQ multiplex PCR; TCRdb stores in-frame clones only, minus some. The sample includes about 200,000 clones, around 88% seen only once; the top ten take approximately 0.31%. Source material: PBMCs. The receptors were sampled from a woman aged 25 to 45 in good health and CMV-seronegative. CDR3s include the opening cysteine and the closing phenylalanine or tryptophan. D genes are given only for firm matches. A row's size may be missing; if present it is once, few, many or a size class.

j_gene: TRBJ1-1
v_gene: TRBV18
d_gene: NA
abundance: NA
CDR3aa: CASSPGSGGEAFF
CDR3nt: TGTGCCAGCTCACCTGGGTCCGGGGGTGAAGCTTTCTTT

j_gene: TRBJ2-5
v_gene: TRBV29-1
d_gene: NA
abundance: NA
CDR3aa: CSVDGGPDQETQYF
CDR3nt: TGCAGCGTTGACGGGGGGCCCGACCAAGAGACCCAGTACTTC

j_gene: TRBJ2-7
v_gene: TRBV6-1
d_gene: TRBD1
abundance: NA
CDR3aa: CASRLTGVSYEQYF
CDR3nt: TGTGCCAGCAGACTCACAGGGGTGTCCTACGAGCAGTACTTC

j_gene: TRBJ1-1
v_gene: TRBV28
d_gene: NA
abundance: NA
CDR3aa: CASSFLRAGAFF
CDR3nt: TGTGCCAGCAGTTTTCTGAGGGCGGGGGCTTTCTTT

j_gene: TRBJ2-3
v_gene: TRBV9
d_gene: NA
abundance: NA
CDR3aa: CASSVDSPSTDTQYF
CDR3nt: TGTGCCAGCAGCGTTGACAGCCCCAGCACAGATACGCAGTATTTT

j_gene: TRBJ1-3
v_gene: TRBV6-1
d_gene: NA
abundance: NA
CDR3aa: CASSEGSGQLGSNTIYF
CDR3nt: TGTGCCAGCAGTGAAGGCAGCGGCCAACTAGGATCTAACACCATATATTTT

j_gene: TRBJ1-2
v_gene: TRBV2
d_gene: TRBD1
abundance: NA
CDR3aa: CASNAGGYYGYTF
CDR3nt: TGTGCCAGCAACGCAGGGGGCTACTATGGCTACACCTTC

j_gene: TRBJ2-7
v_gene: TRBV27
d_gene: TRBD2
abundance: NA
CDR3aa: CASRTSGSYEQYF
CDR3nt: TGTGCCAGCCGGACTAGCGGCTCCTACGAGCAGTACTTC

j_gene: TRBJ2-7
v_gene: TRBV2
d_gene: TRBD1
abundance: once
CDR3aa: CASGGQGSGEQYF
CDR3nt: TGTGCCAGCGGGGGACAGGGATCGGGAGAGCAGTACTTC

j_gene: TRBJ2-1
v_gene: TRBV5-1
d_gene: NA
abundance: once
CDR3aa: CASSLVGSEDNEQFF
CDR3nt: TGCGCCAGCAGCTTGGTAGGGTCGGAGGACAATGAGCAGTTCTTC

j_gene: TRBJ1-5
v_gene: TRBV28
d_gene: TRBD1
abundance: NA
CDR3aa: CASSLGQGRSQPQHF
CDR3nt: TGTGCCAGCAGTTTAGGACAGGGACGTAGTCAGCCCCAGCATTTT

j_gene: TRBJ2-7
v_gene: TRBV7-6
d_gene: TRBD1
abundance: NA
CDR3aa: CASSFDRETGEQYF
CDR3nt: TGTGCCAGCAGCTTCGACAGGGAGACGGGAGAGCAGTACTTC

j_gene: TRBJ2-2
v_gene: TRBV16
d_gene: TRBD1
abundance: NA
CDR3aa: CASSQLQGASGELFF
CDR3nt: TGTGCCAGCAGCCAATTGCAGGGGGCGTCCGGGGAGCTGTTTTTT

j_gene: TRBJ2-1
v_gene: TRBV11-2
d_gene: TRBD2
abundance: NA
CDR3aa: CASSPTRGGGEQFF
CDR3nt: TGTGCCAGCAGCCCGACGCGGGGGGGCGGCGAGCAGTTCTTC

j_gene: TRBJ2-5
v_gene: TRBV11-2
d_gene: NA
abundance: few
CDR3aa: CASSSNHQETQYF
CDR3nt: TGTGCCAGCAGCTCCAACCACCAGGAGACCCAGTACTTC

j_gene: TRBJ2-1
v_gene: TRBV11-2
d_gene: TRBD2
abundance: NA
CDR3aa: CASSLGRTSLIRDEQFF
CDR3nt: TGTGCCAGCAGCTTAGGCCGGACTAGCCTGATACGGGATGAGCAGTTCTTC